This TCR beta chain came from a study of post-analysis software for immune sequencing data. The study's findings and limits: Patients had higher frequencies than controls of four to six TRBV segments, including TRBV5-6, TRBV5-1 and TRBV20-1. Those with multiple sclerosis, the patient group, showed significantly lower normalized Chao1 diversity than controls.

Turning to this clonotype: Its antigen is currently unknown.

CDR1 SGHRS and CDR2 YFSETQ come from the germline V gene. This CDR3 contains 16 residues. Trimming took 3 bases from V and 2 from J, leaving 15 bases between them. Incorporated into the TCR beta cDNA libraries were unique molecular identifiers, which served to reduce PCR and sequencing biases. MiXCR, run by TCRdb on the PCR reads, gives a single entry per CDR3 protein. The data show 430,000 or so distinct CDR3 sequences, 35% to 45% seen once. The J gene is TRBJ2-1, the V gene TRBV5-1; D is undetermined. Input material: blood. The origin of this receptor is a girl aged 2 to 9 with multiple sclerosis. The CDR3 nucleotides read TGCGCCAGCAGCTCTTCCCCCCAGGCTACCTACAATGAGCAGTTCTTC. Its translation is CASSSSPQATYNEQFF. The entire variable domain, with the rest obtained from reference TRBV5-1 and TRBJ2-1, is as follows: KAGVTQTPRYLIKTRGQQVTLSCSPISGHRSVSWYQQTPGQGLQFLFEYFSETQRNKGNFPGRFSGRQFSNSRSEMNVSTLELGDSALYLCASSSSPQATYNEQFFGPGTRLTVL.